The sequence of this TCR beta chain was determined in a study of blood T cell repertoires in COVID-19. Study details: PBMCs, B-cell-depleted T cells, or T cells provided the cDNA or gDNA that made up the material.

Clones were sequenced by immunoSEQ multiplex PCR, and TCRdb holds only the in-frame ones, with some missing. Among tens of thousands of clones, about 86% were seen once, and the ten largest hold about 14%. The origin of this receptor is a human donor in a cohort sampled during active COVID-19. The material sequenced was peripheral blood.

The chain's CDR3 is CASSIGGGPYEQFF. As DNA, the CDR3 is TGTGCCAGTAGTATTGGGGGAGGGCCTTATGAGCAGTTCTTC. The rearrangement joins TRBV19 to TRBJ2-1, with TRBD2 matching over 7 bases. The germline V gene encodes CDR1 LNHDA and CDR2 SQIVND (reference sequence). The CDR3 runs to 14 residues. V shed 3 bases and J 8 bases; nucleotides not matched to a gene: 7.